These 5 T cell receptor beta chains came from one sample sequenced in a study of blood T cell repertoires in COVID-19 (TCRdb year 2020). Library method: the immunoSEQ multiplex PCR assay. TCRdb retrieved this table from immuneACCESS and kept in-frame rearrangements only. Not all clones are present; in checked studies, unresolved V genes account for under half, and no reason is known for the remainder. The sample records 160,000 or so clones, 83% of which are singletons. The ten largest clones represent about 1.5% of the sample. The sample taken for sequencing was peripheral blood. These receptors originate from a human donor in a cohort sampled during active COVID-19.

CDR3 region: CASRGQPYNEQFF. The CDR3 nucleotides read TGTGCCAGCAGGGGACAGCCCTACAATGAGCAGTTCTTC. This sequence joins TRBV7-6 and TRBJ2-1, with 7 bases matching TRBD1. This CDR3 has 13 residues. Losses at the gene ends were 6 bases for V and 2 bases for J; bases not matched to a gene: 1. Germline values: CDR1 SGHVS, CDR2 FNYEAQ.

J is TRBJ2-7 and V is TRBV27; TRBD1 matches at 8 bases. J was trimmed by 3 bases and V by 6 bases; bases with no gene match: 7. The CDR3 contains 14 residues. Germline lookup yields CDR1 MNHEY and CDR2 SMNVEV (reference sequence). For the CDR3, the DNA is TGTGCCAGCAGCCCTTATGGACAGGGCTACGAGCAGTACTTC. As protein: CASSPYGQGYEQYF.

This chain uses TRBV5-4 with TRBJ2-6; D gene ambiguous. This CDR3 spans 16 amino acids. Looked up from germline, CDR1 is SGHNT and CDR2 is YYREEE (reference sequence). V shed 0 bases and J shed 0 bases, with 7 bases lying between them. CDR3: CASSLGRSSGANVLTF. CDR3 sequence (DNA): TGTGCCAGCAGCTTGGGTCGGAGCTCTGGGGCCAACGTCCTGACTTTC.

This clone came up a few times. CDR3 residues: CASSPSTSGSTNEQFF. CDR3 DNA sequence: TGTGCCAGCTCACCCTCTACAAGCGGGAGTACGAATGAGCAGTTCTTC. The chain employs TRBV18 and TRBJ2-1, with 8 bases matching TRBD2. This CDR3 has 16 amino acids. J lost 7 bases, V lost 3 bases, and 11 bases had no gene match. Germline V gene data show CDR1 as KGHSH and CDR2 as LQKENI.

The J gene is TRBJ1-2, the V gene TRBV12-3 or TRBV12-4; 9 bases line up with TRBD1. J was trimmed by 5 bases and V by 6 bases; bases with no gene match: 4. This CDR3 comprises 13 residues. The CDR3 region is CASSPTGGYGYTF. The CDR3 nucleotides are TGTGCCAGCAGCCCGACAGGGGGTTATGGCTACACCTTC.